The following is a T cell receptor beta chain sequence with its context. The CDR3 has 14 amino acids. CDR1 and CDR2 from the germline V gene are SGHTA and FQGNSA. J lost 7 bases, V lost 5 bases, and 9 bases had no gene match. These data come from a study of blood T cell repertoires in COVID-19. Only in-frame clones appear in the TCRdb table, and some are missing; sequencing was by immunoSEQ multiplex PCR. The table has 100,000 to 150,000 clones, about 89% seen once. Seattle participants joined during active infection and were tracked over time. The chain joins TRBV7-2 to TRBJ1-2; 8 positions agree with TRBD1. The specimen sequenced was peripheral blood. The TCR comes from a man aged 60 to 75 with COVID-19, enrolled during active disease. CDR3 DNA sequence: TGTGCCAGCAGCCAGAGATACGACAGGGGTGGCTACACCTTC. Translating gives CASSQRYDRGGYTF. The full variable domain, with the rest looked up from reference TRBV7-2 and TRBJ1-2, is GAGVSQSPSNKVTEKGKDVELRCDPISGHTALYWYRQSLGQGLEFLIYFQGNSAPDKSGLPSDRFSAERTGGSVSTLTIQRTQQEDSAVYLCASSQRYDRGGYTFGSGTRLTVV.